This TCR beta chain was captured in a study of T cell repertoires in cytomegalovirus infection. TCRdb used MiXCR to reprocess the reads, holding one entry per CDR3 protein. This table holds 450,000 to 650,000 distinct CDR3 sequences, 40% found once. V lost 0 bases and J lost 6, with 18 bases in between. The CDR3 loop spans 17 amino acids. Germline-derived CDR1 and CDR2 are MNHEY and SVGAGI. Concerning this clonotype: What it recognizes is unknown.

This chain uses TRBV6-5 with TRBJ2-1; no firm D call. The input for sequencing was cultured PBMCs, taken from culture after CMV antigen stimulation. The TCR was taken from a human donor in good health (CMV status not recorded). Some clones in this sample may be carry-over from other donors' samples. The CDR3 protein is CASSYSMSNRLFNEQFF. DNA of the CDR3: TGTGCCAGCAGTTACTCGATGTCTAACCGTCTGTTCAATGAGCAGTTCTTC.